The T cell receptor beta chain described here comes from a study of human T cells and chemical hapten exposure. TCRdb recomputed calls from the RACE reads with MiXCR, one row per CDR3 protein. The sample consists of 62,000 or so distinct CDR3 sequences, approximately 11% of them appearing once. The V end was cut by 5 bases, the J end by 3 bases, with 13 bases between. The germline V gene encodes CDR1 SGHVS and CDR2 FQNEAQ. This CDR3 comprises 14 residues. The time point here: pre-sensitization, week 0. As for treatment: therapeutic diphenylcyclopropenone sensitization with weekly scalp DPC. Ahead of each patch test application, blood was drawn.

The sample in question was whole blood, obtained in connection with sensitization to the hapten diphenylcyclopropenone (DPC). This TCR was sampled from a woman aged 50 to 60 with alopecia areata. Some clones in this sample may be carry-over from other donors' samples. The rearrangement joins TRBV7-8 to TRBJ1-2, with D maybe TRBD1 (5 bases). CDR3 sequence reads: CASSPTTGDYGYTF. The CDR3 DNA is TGTGCCAGCAGCCCTACCACAGGAGACTATGGCTACACCTTC.